This entry describes one T cell receptor beta chain. This sample is part of a study of T cell responses to AZD1222 COVID-19 vaccine. V was trimmed by 1 base and J by 10 bases, leaving 13 bases between them. The CDR3 consists of 13 residues. CDR1 is MNHEY and CDR2 is SMNVEV in the germline V gene (reference sequence). The repertoire was sequenced with immunoSEQ multiplex PCR; TCRdb's copy has only in-frame clones and lacks some. The table lists some 150,000 clones. This sequence originates from an adult in good health. The genes are TRBV27 and TRBJ1-2, with a tentative D call TRBD1 (6 bases). The specimen sequenced was peripheral blood. The CDR3 DNA reads TGTGCCAGCAGTTTATGGGGGGCCCGGGACTACACCTTC. Its translation is CASSLWGARDYTF.